The 6 T cell receptor beta chains given below trace back to one sample, sequenced in a study of T cell responses to AZD1222 COVID-19 vaccine. Assay: immunoSEQ multiplex PCR; the TCRdb copy retains only in-frame clones and omits some. The top ten clones hold around 5.9% of a sample with 130,000 or so clones, about 94% of them seen once. Here the sequenced sample was peripheral blood, taken on day 0 of AZD1222 vaccination. The receptor set was obtained from an adult in good health.

J is TRBJ1-6 and V is TRBV27, with D hard to call. CDR3 size: 15 residues. Germline V gene data show CDR1 as MNHEY and CDR2 as SMNVEV (reference sequence). V shed 6 bases and J shed 14 bases, with 23 bases lying between them. CDR3 in DNA: TGTGCCAGCAGCCCAATAGTTCGGGAGCAAATAACCCTCCACTTT. This codes for CASSPIVREQITLHF.

The V call is TRBV5-1, the J call TRBJ1-2; unclear D gene. The CDR3 extends over 13 amino acids. Deletions cut 3 bases from V and 4 bases from J, with 10 bases between. Germline-derived CDR1 and CDR2 are SGHRS and YFSETQ. CDR3 DNA sequence: TGCGCCAGCAGCTCGCGCTCAAGCTATGGCTACACCTTC. Amino acid sequence: CASSSRSSYGYTF. Full variable domain (outside the CDR3, taken from reference TRBV5-1 and TRBJ1-2): KAGVTQTPRYLIKTRGQQVTLSCSPISGHRSVSWYQQTPGQGLQFLFEYFSETQRNKGNFPGRFSGRQFSNSRSEMNVSTLELGDSALYLCASSSRSSYGYTFGSGTRLTVV.

This clone was counted once. The chain has TRBV5-1 and TRBJ2-3; weak D call: TRBD2 (5 bases). V dropped 3 bases and J dropped 7 bases, with 9 bases sitting between them. The CDR3 spans 12 residues. Germline loops: CDR1 SGHRS, CDR2 YFSETQ. In nucleotides, the CDR3 is TGCGCCAGCAGCTCACTAGGGAATACGCAGTATTTT. Protein: CASSSLGNTQYF.

This clone was seen once. V is TRBV7-2 and J is TRBJ2-3; TRBD2 is a possible D gene (6 bases). Trimming left V 4 bases short and J 2 bases short, with 10 bases between. The CDR3 totals 14 residues. The germline V gene has CDR1 SGHTA and CDR2 FQGNSA. CDR3 DNA: TGTGCCAGCAGCTCCCGACTAGTCACAGATACGCAGTATTTT. It codes for CASSSRLVTDTQYF.

The chain is built from TRBV7-2 and TRBJ2-1, with D perhaps TRBD2 (5 bases). Germline CDR1 and CDR2: SGHTA and FQGNSA. The CDR3 length is 16 residues. Between the trimmed V and J ends, which lost 5 bases and 0 bases, there was a span of 14 bases. CDR3 protein: CASSHGVGSSYNEQFF. The CDR3, as DNA: TGTGCCAGCAGCCACGGGGTGGGAAGCTCCTACAATGAGCAGTTCTTC.

The CDR3 sequence: CAISERTVYGYTF. The CDR3 DNA is TGTGCCATCAGTGAGAGGACAGTCTATGGCTACACCTTC. The V gene is TRBV10-3, the J gene TRBJ1-2; maybe TRBD1 (6 bases). Trimming pared 2 bases from V and 4 bases from J, leaving 8 bases between. The germline gives CDR1 ENHRY, CDR2 SYGVKD. The CDR3 has 13 amino acids.